This T cell receptor (beta chain) was found in a study of low-dose radiotherapy and immunotherapy resistance in tumors. In the study overall: Oral aspirin at 300 mg was taken daily by patients for four cycles, beginning on cycle 1 day 1.

About this clonotype itself: A read error may produce the germline difference seen at one junction end.

cDNA synthesis used a TRAV/TRBV-specific primer set for both chains. A constant-region primer paired with the V-primer adapter amplified TCRs over roughly 18 PCR cycles. One entry per CDR3 protein results from TCRdb running MiXCR on the reads. The data hold tens of thousands of distinct CDR3 sequences, with 31% observed a single time. As to time point: before trial treatment. This CDR3 comprises 15 residues. The germline V gene has CDR1 SGHDT and CDR2 YYEEEE. The TCR originated in a female donor with ovarian cancer. Here the sequenced sample was PBMCs, taken before treatment. This sequence joins TRBV5-6 and TRBJ1-5, with TRBD1 matching over 10 bases. The CDR3 sequence is CACSWGQGQAQPQHF. The CDR3 DNA reads TGTGCCTGCAGCTGGGGACAGGGGCAGGCCCAGCCCCAGCATTTT.